The rows below give T cell receptor beta chains drawn from one sample of a study of blood T cell repertoires in COVID-19. Sequencing used immunoSEQ multiplex PCR; TCRdb keeps in-frame clones, though not all of them. The data hold 65,000 to 90,000 clones, with 80% to 90% observed a single time. The specimen was peripheral blood. The receptors were sampled from a woman under 30 with acute or convalescent COVID-19. Both conserved end residues are trimmed from each CDR3.

V gene | CDR3 protein
TRBV11-2 | ASSLGRGQVGTYEQY
TRBV5-6 | ASSSPRRANTEAF
TRBV29-1 | SVDSGGSGTQY
TRBV2 | ASRAGTEAYGYT
TRBV2 | ASSKRTGYWDYGYT
TRBV5-1 | ASSRSGTYNEQF
TRBV7-6 | ASSGTSGGALVEQF
TRBV20-1 | SASGAGVSTDTQY
TRBV4-2 | ASSQEPAGEPYEQY
TRBV27 | ASREQQDYEQY
TRBV9 | ASSVVTGTGELF
TRBV18 | ASSPSSTAYNEQF
TRBV7-9 | ASSLITGGRETQY
TRBV21-1 | ASSNTGFYGYT
TRBV9 | ASSAFNTGELF
TRBV30 | AWSTGAFVQPQH
TRBV2 | ASSEHQGPNYGYT
TRBV19 | ASSIGTGVSTGELF
TRBV28 | ASSSPRQGAIEKLF
TRBV11-2 | ASSSQGGWTEAF
TRBV19 | ASSGLDPGTGELF
TRBV27 | ASSLRLASGGEQF
TRBV6-5 | ASSYQGGSYNEQF
TRBV5-1 | ASREGGNEQF
TRBV7-2 | ASSFGTGLGRTEAF
TRBV5-1 | ASSLFGTGGEKLF
TRBV28 | ASSLGRLWETQY
TRBV28 | ASSSHGTGGWTEAF
TRBV7-2 | ASSRSGNSGNTIY
TRBV6-2/TRBV6-3 | ASSYSPPSGIYNEQF
TRBV19 | ASSGQGALRNTEAF
TRBV4-3 | ASSQDKRESGTDTQY